This T cell receptor (beta chain) was sequenced during a study of T cells in women clearing cervical HPV infection. Germline CDR1 is MNHNS and CDR2 is SASEGT. This CDR3 has 14 residues. General study findings and limits: CIN3+ cases had significantly higher TCR richness than controls; evenness did not differ.

Regarding this clone: Its antigen is as yet unknown. The read comes to an end 3 residues before the CDR3 does, leaving the germline J gene to fill in the end.

Repertoires were generated with immunoSEQ multiplex PCR, while TCRdb's copy carries only in-frame clones and drops some. The record lists about 36,000 clones, of which the ten most abundant hold less than 4%. Sequencing was done on a sample of blood buffy coat. This chain joins TRBV6-1 and TRBJ1-2; 8 bases map to TRBD1. The clonotype was recovered from a woman between 18 and 75 years old with a cervical HPV16 infection that either progressed to CIN3+ or cleared (not recorded which). CDR3 region: CASSGATGVDDYTF. CDR3 DNA, as far as it was read: TGTGCCAGCAGTGGCGCGACAGGGGTGGACGAC.